A selection of T cell receptor beta chains follows, all from one sample in a study of cytomegalovirus exposure and HLA in healthy donors. TCRdb keeps only in-frame clones here, not all; method: immunoSEQ multiplex PCR. The sample contains roughly 140,000 clones, 50% to 75% of which appear only once. Sequencing input: PBMCs. These receptors were collected from a woman in her 30s in good health and CMV-seropositive. CDR3s include the opening cysteine and the closing phenylalanine or tryptophan. Each record gives: V gene, D gene, clone size, J gene, CDR3 protein, CDR3 DNA. The D gene is left open where the match is weak. Clone size is shown for a subset of rows, as once, few, many or a class of expanded clone.

TRBV15	NA	NA	TRBJ1-1	CATSRGLGAYTEAFF	TGTGCCACCAGCAGAGGGCTGGGGGCCTACACTGAAGCTTTCTTT
TRBV4-1	NA	NA	TRBJ2-7	CASSLGRGGILTYEQYF	TGCGCCAGCAGCCTAGGGCGGGGCGGGATACTGACCTACGAGCAGTACTTC
TRBV7-2	TRBD2	NA	TRBJ2-7	CASSLARGISYEQYF	TGTGCCAGCAGCTTAGCGCGGGGGATAAGCTACGAGCAGTACTTC
TRBV28	TRBD2	NA	TRBJ2-1	CASSFQRGGTYNEQFF	TGTGCCAGCAGTTTTCAGCGGGGGGGCACTTACAATGAGCAGTTCTTC
TRBV6-5	NA	few	TRBJ1-1	CASLRNYEAFF	TGTGCCAGCCTGCGGAACTATGAAGCTTTCTTT
TRBV6-1	NA	NA	TRBJ2-7	CASSEGGTIYEQYF	TGTGCCAGCAGTGAAGGCGGGACGATCTACGAGCAGTACTTC
TRBV29-1	TRBD1	NA	TRBJ1-4	CSVEGSQGKLFF	TGCAGCGTTGAAGGGTCACAGGGGAAACTGTTTTTT
TRBV6-4	NA	few	TRBJ2-3	CASSDLSQGPDTQYF	TGTGCCAGCAGTGACCTGTCGCAGGGGCCAGATACGCAGTATTTT
TRBV7-6	NA	NA	TRBJ2-7	CASSLGGDAYEQYF	TGTGCCAGCAGCTTAGGCGGGGATGCCTACGAGCAGTACTTC
TRBV6-1	TRBD1	NA	TRBJ2-1	CASSEAWVTGGDEQFF	TGTGCCAGCAGTGAAGCCTGGGTGACAGGGGGGGACGAGCAGTTCTTC